This TCR beta chain was documented in a study of T cell repertoires in cytomegalovirus infection. Study-level information: CMV epitopes that were recently identified and HLA-C-restricted were used alongside well-studied HLA-B-restricted ones.

The CDR3 loop spans 12 amino acids. Germline V lookup: CDR1 MNHNS, CDR2 SASEGT. Trimming removed 6 bases at V and 2 bases at J, with 5 bases between. TCRdb used MiXCR to reprocess the reads, holding one entry per CDR3 protein. The table records 70,000 to 85,000 distinct CDR3 sequences, 35% to 50% of them present only once. This clonotype was counted a few times. Antigen unknown. The TCR originated in a human donor in good health (CMV status not recorded). Some clones in this sample may be carry-over from other donors' samples. Material: CD8+ T cells from cultured PBMCs, obtained from culture after CMV antigen stimulation. The chain has TRBV6-1 and TRBJ2-1; D gene unclear. Written as DNA, the CDR3 is TGTGCCAGCAGGGCAGCCTACAATGAGCAGTTCTTC. Translation: CASRAAYNEQFF.